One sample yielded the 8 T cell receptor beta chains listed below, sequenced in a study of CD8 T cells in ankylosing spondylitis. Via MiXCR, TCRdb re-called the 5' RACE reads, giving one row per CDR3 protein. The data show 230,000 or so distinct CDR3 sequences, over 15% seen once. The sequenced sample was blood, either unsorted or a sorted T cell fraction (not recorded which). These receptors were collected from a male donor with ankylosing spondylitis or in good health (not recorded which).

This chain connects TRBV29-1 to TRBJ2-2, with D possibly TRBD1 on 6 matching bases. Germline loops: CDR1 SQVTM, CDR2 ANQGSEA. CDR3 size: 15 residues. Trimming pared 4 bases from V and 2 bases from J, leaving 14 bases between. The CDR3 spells CSVVEAGDNTGELFF. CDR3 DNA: TGCAGCGTTGTAGAGGCAGGGGATAACACCGGGGAGCTGTTTTTT.

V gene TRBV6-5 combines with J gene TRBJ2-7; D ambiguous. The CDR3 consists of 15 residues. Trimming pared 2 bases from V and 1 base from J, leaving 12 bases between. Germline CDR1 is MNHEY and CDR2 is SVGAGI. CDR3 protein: CASSYGGPISYEQYF. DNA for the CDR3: TGTGCCAGCAGTTACGGCGGTCCGATATCCTACGAGCAGTACTTC.

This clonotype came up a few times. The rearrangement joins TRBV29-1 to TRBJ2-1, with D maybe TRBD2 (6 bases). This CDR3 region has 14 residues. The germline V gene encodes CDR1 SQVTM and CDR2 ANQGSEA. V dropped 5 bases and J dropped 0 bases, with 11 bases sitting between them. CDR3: CSVLGGSSYNEQFF. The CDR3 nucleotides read TGCAGCGTTCTCGGAGGGAGCTCCTACAATGAGCAGTTCTTC.

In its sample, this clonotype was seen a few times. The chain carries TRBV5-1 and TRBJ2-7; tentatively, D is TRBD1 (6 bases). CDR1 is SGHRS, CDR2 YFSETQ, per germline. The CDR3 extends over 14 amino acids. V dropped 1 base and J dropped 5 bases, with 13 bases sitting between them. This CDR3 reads CASSLPDSSNEQYF. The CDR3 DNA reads TGCGCCAGCAGCTTGCCGGACAGTTCTAACGAGCAGTACTTC.

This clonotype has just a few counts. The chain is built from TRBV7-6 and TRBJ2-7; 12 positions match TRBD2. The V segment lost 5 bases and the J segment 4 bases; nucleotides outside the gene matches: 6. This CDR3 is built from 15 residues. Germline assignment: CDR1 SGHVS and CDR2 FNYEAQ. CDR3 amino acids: CASSQRTSGMYEQYF. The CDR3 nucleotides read TGTGCCAGCAGCCAAAGGACTAGCGGGATGTACGAGCAGTACTTC. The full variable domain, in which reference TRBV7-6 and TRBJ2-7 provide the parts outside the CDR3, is GAGVSQSPRYKVTKRGQDVALRCDPISGHVSLYWYRQALGQGPEFLTYFNYEAQQDKSGLPNDRFSAERPEGSISTLTIQRTEQRDSAMYRCASSQRTSGMYEQYFGPGTRLTVT.

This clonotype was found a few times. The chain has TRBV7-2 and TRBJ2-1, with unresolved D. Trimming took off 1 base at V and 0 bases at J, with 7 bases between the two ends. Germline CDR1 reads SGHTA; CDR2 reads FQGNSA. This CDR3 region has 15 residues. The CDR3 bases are TGTGCCAGCAGCTTAGGGCTAGACTCCTACAATGAGCAGTTCTTC. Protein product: CASSLGLDSYNEQFF.

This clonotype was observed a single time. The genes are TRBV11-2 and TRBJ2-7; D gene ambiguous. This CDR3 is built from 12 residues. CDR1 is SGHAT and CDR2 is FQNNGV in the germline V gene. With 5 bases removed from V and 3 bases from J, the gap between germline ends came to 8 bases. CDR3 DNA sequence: TGTGCCAGCAGCCCCCCCCTCTACGAGCAGTACTTC. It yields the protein CASSPPLYEQYF.

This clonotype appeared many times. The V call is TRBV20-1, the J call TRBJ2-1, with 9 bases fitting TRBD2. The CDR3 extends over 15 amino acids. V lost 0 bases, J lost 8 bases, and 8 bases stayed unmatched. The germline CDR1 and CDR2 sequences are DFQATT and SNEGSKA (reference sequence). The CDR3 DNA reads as TGCAGTGCTAGAGATTCTGGCGGGAGGGAGTATGAGCAGTTCTTC. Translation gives CSARDSGGREYEQFF.